The clone carrying this T cell receptor (beta chain) appeared a few times. Unmatched junction bases numbered 9, after V lost 4 bases and J lost 3 bases. The CDR3 covers 17 residues. CDR1 is LNHDA, CDR2 SQIVND, per germline (reference sequence). This record comes from a study of cytomegalovirus exposure and HLA in healthy donors. Study background: Previous work identified roughly 110 million unique TCR beta sequences from approximately 190 million T cells. Of roughly 400 genotyped donors, about 81% clustered with self-reported Caucasian donors.

The PCR was carried out with 60 Vbeta primers and 13 Jbeta primers. Sequencing was performed with immunoSEQ multiplex PCR; in TCRdb, only in-frame clones are kept and a portion is missing. The sample has under 200,000 clones, 82% seen once. The chain carries TRBV19 and TRBJ2-1, with 10 bases identical to TRBD2. The receptor's source is a girl aged 10 to 17 in good health and CMV-seropositive. Sequencing was done on a sample of PBMCs. The CDR3 DNA sequence: TGTGCCAGTAGTACGGTGGCTAGCGGGGGCTACTACAATGAGCAGTTCTTC. The encoded protein is CASSTVASGGYYNEQFF.